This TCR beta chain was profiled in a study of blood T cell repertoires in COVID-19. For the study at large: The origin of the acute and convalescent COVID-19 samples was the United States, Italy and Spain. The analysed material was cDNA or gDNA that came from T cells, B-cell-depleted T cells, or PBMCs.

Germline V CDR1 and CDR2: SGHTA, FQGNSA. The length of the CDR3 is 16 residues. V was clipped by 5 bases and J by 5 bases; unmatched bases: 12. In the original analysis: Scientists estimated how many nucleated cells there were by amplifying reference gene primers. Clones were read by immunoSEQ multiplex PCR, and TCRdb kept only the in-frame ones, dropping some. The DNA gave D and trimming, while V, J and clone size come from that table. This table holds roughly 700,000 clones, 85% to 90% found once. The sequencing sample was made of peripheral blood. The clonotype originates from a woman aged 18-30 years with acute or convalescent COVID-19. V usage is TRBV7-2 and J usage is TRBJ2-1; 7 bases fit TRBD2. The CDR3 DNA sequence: TGTGCCAGCAGCAAGATACAGCGGGGTTACGACAATGAGCAGTTCTTC. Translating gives CASSKIQRGYDNEQFF.